Included here is one T cell receptor (beta chain) sequence, with context. Its cognate antigen is unknown. All of the isolated RNA was reverse transcribed, so expressed TCRB transcripts were sequenced. Libraries were prepared by immunoSEQ multiplex PCR; TCRdb keeps only in-frame clonotypes and omits some of them. Found here are 640,000 or so clones, around an eighth of them singletons; the top ten hold 0.022%. The data derive from a study of beta chain features in type 1 diabetes. The study's findings and limits: When Type 1 diabetes patients were examined, their TCRB CDR3s proved moderately but significantly shorter in all four CD4+ subsets.

V was trimmed by 2 bases and J by 10 bases, leaving 9 bases between them. CDR1 is ENHRY, CDR2 SYGVKD, per germline. The CDR3 is made up of 12 amino acids. The receptor was derived from a man aged 18 to 30 with type 1 diabetes. The chain combines TRBV10-3 with TRBJ2-1; D unresolved. Sequencing was carried out using naive CD4+ T cells from blood. The CDR3 DNA sequence: TGTGCCATCAGTGAGCCGACGGAGGAGCAGTTCTTC. Translating gives CAISEPTEEQFF.